The following is a T cell receptor (beta chain) sequence with its context. The sample comes from a study of T cell changes during pregnancy in multiple sclerosis. Sequencing used immunoSEQ multiplex PCR; TCRdb keeps in-frame clones, though not all of them. The sample carries about 99,000 clones, 90% to 95% recorded once. The CDR3 runs 18 residues. Germline assignment: CDR1 MDHEN and CDR2 SYDVKM. The trim removed 5 bases at V and 0 bases at J, leaving 13 bases unmatched. Sequencing used peripheral blood, obtained after pregnancy. This sequence originates from a female donor with multiple sclerosis, enrolled in a pregnancy study. V is TRBV28 and J is TRBJ2-7, with TRBD2 identical over 10 bases. The CDR3 is CASSTPRNLAGGSYEQYF. The CDR3 DNA sequence: TGTGCCAGCAGTACCCCCCGGAATTTAGCGGGAGGCTCCTACGAGCAGTACTTC.